This TCR beta chain was identified during a study of response to subunit inactivated influenza vaccine. The study's findings and limits: After each seasonal influenza vaccination, few new T cells are recruited, the authors suggested.

This CDR3 has 15 amino acids. Trimming cost V 2 bases and J 5 bases; bases outside gene matches: 7. The germline V gene encodes CDR1 SGHTA and CDR2 FQGNSA. MiXCR was run by TCRdb on the RT-PCR reads, yielding one entry per CDR3 protein. The data show roughly 760,000 distinct CDR3 sequences, about 20% seen once. On this clonotype itself: Its antigen is undetermined.

The J gene is TRBJ2-3, the V gene TRBV7-2; 7 nucleotides match TRBD2. This material consisted of PBMCs from blood, taken 5 days after vaccination. The sequence was collected from a man aged 45-60 years who received an inactivated influenza vaccine. The chain's CDR3 is CASSLRGSPEDTQYF. The CDR3 bases are TGTGCCAGCAGCTTACGCGGGAGCCCCGAAGATACGCAGTATTTT.